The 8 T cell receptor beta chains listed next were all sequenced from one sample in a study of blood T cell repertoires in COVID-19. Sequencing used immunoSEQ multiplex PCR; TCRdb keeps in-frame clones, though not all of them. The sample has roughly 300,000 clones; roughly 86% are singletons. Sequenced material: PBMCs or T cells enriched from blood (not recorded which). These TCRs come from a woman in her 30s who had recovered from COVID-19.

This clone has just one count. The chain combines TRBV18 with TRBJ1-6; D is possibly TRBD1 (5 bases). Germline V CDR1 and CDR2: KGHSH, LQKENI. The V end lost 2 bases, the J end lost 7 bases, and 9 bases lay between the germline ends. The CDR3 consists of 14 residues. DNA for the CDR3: TGTGCCAGCTCACCAAGCGGGGGGAATTCACCCCTCCACTTT. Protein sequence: CASSPSGGNSPLHF.

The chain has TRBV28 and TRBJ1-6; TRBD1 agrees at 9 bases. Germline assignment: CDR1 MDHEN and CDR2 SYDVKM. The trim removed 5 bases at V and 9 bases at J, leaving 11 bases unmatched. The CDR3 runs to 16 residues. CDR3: CASSPGAGTGFSPLHF. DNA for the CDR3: TGTGCCAGCAGTCCTGGGGCCGGGACAGGGTTTTCACCCCTCCACTTT.

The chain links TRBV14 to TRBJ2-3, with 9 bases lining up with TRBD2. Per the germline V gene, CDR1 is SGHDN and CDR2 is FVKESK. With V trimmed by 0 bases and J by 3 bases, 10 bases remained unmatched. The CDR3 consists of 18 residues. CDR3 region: CASSQDLLGSGGTDTQYF. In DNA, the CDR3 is TGTGCCAGCAGCCAAGATCTTTTGGGTAGCGGGGGAACAGATACGCAGTATTTT.

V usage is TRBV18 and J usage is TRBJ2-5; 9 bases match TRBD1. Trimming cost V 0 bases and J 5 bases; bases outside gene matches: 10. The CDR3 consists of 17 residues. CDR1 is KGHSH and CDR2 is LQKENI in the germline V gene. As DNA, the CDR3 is TGTGCCAGCTCACCACCGAGACAGGGGGTCCACCGGGAGACCCAGTACTTC. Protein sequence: CASSPPRQGVHRETQYF.

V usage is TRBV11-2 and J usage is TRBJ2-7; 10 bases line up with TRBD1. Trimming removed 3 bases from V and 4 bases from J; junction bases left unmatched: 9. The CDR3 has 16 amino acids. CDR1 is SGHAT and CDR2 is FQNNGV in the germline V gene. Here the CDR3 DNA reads TGTGCCAGCAGCTTTGGCAGGACAGGGGGGAGATACGAGCAGTACTTC. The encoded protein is CASSFGRTGGRYEQYF.

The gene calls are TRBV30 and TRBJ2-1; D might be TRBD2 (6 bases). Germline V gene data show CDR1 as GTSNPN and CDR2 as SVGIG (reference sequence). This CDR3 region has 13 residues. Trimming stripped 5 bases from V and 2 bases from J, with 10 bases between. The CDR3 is CAWCSGTYNEQFF. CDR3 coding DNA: TGTGCCTGGTGTAGCGGAACCTACAATGAGCAGTTCTTC. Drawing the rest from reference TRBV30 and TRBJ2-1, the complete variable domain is SQTIHQWPATLVQPVGSPLSLECTVEGTSNPNLYWYRQAAGRGLQLLFYSVGIGQISSEVPQNLSASRPQDRQFILSSKKLLLSDSGFYLCAWCSGTYNEQFFGPGTRLTVL.

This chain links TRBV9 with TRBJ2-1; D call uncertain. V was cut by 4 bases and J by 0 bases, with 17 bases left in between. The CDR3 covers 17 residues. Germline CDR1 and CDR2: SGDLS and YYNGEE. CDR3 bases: TGTGCCAGCAGCCCCGTTGCAACGGCTAGCTCCTACAATGAGCAGTTCTTC. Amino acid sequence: CASSPVATASSYNEQFF.

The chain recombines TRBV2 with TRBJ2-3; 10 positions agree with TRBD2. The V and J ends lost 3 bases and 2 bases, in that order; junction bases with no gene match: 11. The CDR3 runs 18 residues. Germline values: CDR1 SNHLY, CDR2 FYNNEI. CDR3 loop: CASSDDGLAGDNTDTQYF. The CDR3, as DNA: TGTGCCAGCAGTGACGACGGCCTAGCGGGAGACAACACAGATACGCAGTATTTT.